A single sample is the source of the 16 T cell receptor beta chains below, sequenced in a study of T cell clonotyping in hematopoietic cell transplantation. Time point of the sample: recipient sample about 28 days before transplant, after cytoreduction. Measured with immunoSEQ multiplex PCR; TCRdb has only the in-frame clones, and not every one. There are over 10,000 clones in the sample; roughly 84% occur only once, and 16% lies in the top ten. Sequences were derived from peripheral blood mononuclear cells, sampled before stem cell transplant. The receptors come from a man in his sixties with acute myeloid leukemia. Some clones in this sample may be carry-over from other donors' samples.

This chain joins TRBV2 and TRBJ1-1; D call uncertain. Germline-derived CDR1 and CDR2 are SNHLY and FYNNEI. The length of the CDR3 is 14 residues. Trimming shortened V by 3 bases and J by 1 base, and 9 bases separated the two germline ends. CDR3 in amino acids: CASSDHGKNTEAFF. The DNA for the CDR3 is TGTGCCAGCAGTGATCATGGGAAGAACACTGAAGCTTTCTTT. The full variable domain, in which reference TRBV2 and TRBJ1-1 provide the parts outside the CDR3, is EPEVTQTPSHQVTQMGQEVILRCVPISNHLYFYWYRQILGQKVEFLVSFYNNEISEKSEIFDDQFSVERPDGSNFTLKIRSTKLEDSAMYFCASSDHGKNTEAFFGQGTRLTVV.

The genes are TRBV7-6 and TRBJ2-7; 9 bases fit TRBD1. This CDR3 spans 14 amino acids. Germline CDR1 and CDR2: SGHVS and FNYEAQ. Losses at the gene ends were 5 bases for V and 7 bases for J; bases not matched to a gene: 9. Here the CDR3 reads CASSLGTGSGEQYF. The CDR3 nucleotides are TGTGCCAGCAGCCTTGGGACAGGGTCCGGGGAGCAGTACTTC.

The chain employs TRBV5-6 and TRBJ2-3; 8 positions match TRBD2. Per germline, CDR1 SGHDT and CDR2 YYEEEE. After removal of 4 bases from V and 1 base from J, the junction contained 5 bases not matched to a gene. This CDR3 spans 15 amino acids. Here the CDR3 reads CASSAGGAGTDTQYF. CDR3 coding DNA: TGTGCCAGCAGCGCCGGGGGGGCTGGCACAGATACGCAGTATTTT.

The chain combines TRBV6-5 with TRBJ2-5, with 8 bases identical to TRBD1. The CDR3 covers 16 residues. Germline-derived CDR1 and CDR2 are MNHEY and SVGAGI. The V and J ends lost 0 bases and 5 bases, in that order; junction bases with no gene match: 8. CDR3 residues: CASSYSGGRGQETQYF. CDR3 sequence (DNA): TGTGCCAGCAGTTACTCTGGGGGCAGGGGGCAGGAGACCCAGTACTTC.

The chain uses TRBV10-3 and TRBJ1-1; the D is unclear. The CDR3 has 15 residues. Trimming removed 5 bases at V and 1 base at J, with 14 bases between. The V gene's germline CDR1 is ENHRY and CDR2 SYGVKD. CDR3 region: CAISPLTGTNTEAFF. In nucleotides, the CDR3 is TGTGCCATCAGTCCTCTTACGGGAACGAACACTGAAGCTTTCTTT.

This clone appeared a few times. This chain uses TRBV7-3 with TRBJ1-2; no definite D call. V was shortened by 4 bases and J by 5 bases, with 11 bases between the two germline ends. CDR3 length: 13 residues. The germline CDR1 and CDR2 sequences are SGHTA and FQGTGA. CDR3 coding DNA: TGTGCCAGCAGCTGGGAGAACTTTTATGGCTACACCTTC. It codes for CASSWENFYGYTF.

V usage is TRBV4-1 and J usage is TRBJ2-5; 8 positions agree with TRBD2. V trimming: 4 bases; J trimming: 2 bases; junction bases outside the gene matches: 3. Germline V gene data show CDR1 as MGHRA and CDR2 as YSYEKL. The CDR3 is made up of 14 amino acids. The CDR3 sequence is CASSPGGPQETQYF. CDR3 nucleotide sequence: TGCGCCAGCAGCCCGGGGGGGCCTCAAGAGACCCAGTACTTC.

V and J are TRBV9 and TRBJ2-1, with 8 bases matching TRBD2. The CDR3 spans 14 residues. CDR1 and CDR2 from the germline V gene are SGDLS and YYNGEE. V trimming: 3 bases; J trimming: 6 bases; junction bases outside the gene matches: 5. Here the CDR3 reads CASSEGGGRNEQFF. The CDR3 nucleotides read TGTGCCAGCAGCGAGGGCGGGGGGCGCAATGAGCAGTTCTTC.

The gene calls are TRBV6-5 and TRBJ2-2, with D hard to call. The germline gives CDR1 MNHEY, CDR2 SVGAGI. The ends were cut back, 7 bases at V and 2 bases at J, with 5 bases in the middle. The CDR3 is made up of 12 amino acids. The chain's CDR3 is CASTSNTGELFF. In DNA form, the CDR3 reads TGTGCCAGCACGTCCAACACCGGGGAGCTGTTTTTT.

The chain combines TRBV7-9 with TRBJ1-1, with TRBD1 as a possible D gene (5 bases). V was trimmed by 10 bases and J by 2 bases, leaving 17 bases between them. CDR3 length: 14 residues. Germline values: CDR1 SEHNR, CDR2 FQNEAQ (reference sequence). For the CDR3, the DNA is TGTGCCACCCGGGGGGGACGGGCTAACACTGAAGCTTTCTTT. Encoded protein: CATRGGRANTEAFF.

The chain carries TRBV6-5 and TRBJ2-2; D is possibly TRBD1 or TRBD2 (5 bases each). CDR1 is MNHEY, CDR2 SVGAGI, per germline. Trimming pared 8 bases from V and 3 bases from J, leaving 10 bases between. The CDR3 contains 13 residues. CDR3 in amino acids: CASWQGDTGELFF. CDR3 sequence (DNA): TGTGCCAGCTGGCAGGGAGACACCGGGGAGCTGTTTTTT.

The CDR3 region is CASSLTSGETYEQYF. The DNA of the CDR3 is TGCGCCAGCAGCTTGACTAGCGGGGAAACCTACGAGCAGTACTTC. The J gene is TRBJ2-7, the V gene TRBV5-1; 10 bases fit TRBD2. The CDR3 consists of 15 residues. V shed 1 base, J shed 2 bases, and the junction held 3 bases outside the gene matches. In germline, CDR1 is SGHRS, CDR2 YFSETQ.

The rearrangement joins TRBV5-1 to TRBJ2-3, with 11 bases fitting TRBD2. With 3 bases clipped from V and 14 bases from J, the junction kept 8 bases outside the gene matches. The CDR3 extends over 13 amino acids. Germline assignment: CDR1 SGHRS and CDR2 YFSETQ. The CDR3 DNA reads TGCGCCAGCAGCTCCAATAGCGGGGGGGCCGGGTATTTT. Protein product: CASSSNSGGAGYF.

This clone was counted only a few times. The chain joins TRBV4-2 to TRBJ1-1, with unresolved D. This CDR3 spans 13 amino acids. Trimming left V 4 bases short and J 2 bases short, with 8 bases between. Germline V gene data show CDR1 as LGHNA and CDR2 as YNFKEQ. The CDR3 spells CASSRPVNTEAFF. The CDR3 nucleotides read TGTGCCAGCAGCCGACCTGTAAACACTGAAGCTTTCTTT.

The rearrangement links TRBV11-2 to TRBJ2-1, with unresolved D. Trimming cost V 0 bases and J 6 bases, with 9 bases left between them. Per germline, CDR1 SGHAT and CDR2 FQNNGV. This CDR3 has 14 residues. CDR3: CASSLEGYSNEQFF. Here the CDR3 DNA reads TGTGCCAGCAGCTTAGAAGGTTACTCCAATGAGCAGTTCTTC.

This sequence joins TRBV6-4 and TRBJ2-3; D is unclear. Germline CDR1 MRHNA, CDR2 SNTAGT. Deletions cut 3 bases from V and 4 bases from J, with 8 bases between. CDR3 length equals 13 residues. CDR3 in amino acids: CASSDTFPDTQYF. CDR3 nucleotide sequence: TGTGCCAGCAGTGATACTTTCCCAGATACGCAGTATTTT.